The clone carrying this T cell receptor beta chain was observed a single time. Its antigen is still unknown. PCR involved 60 Vbeta and 13 Jbeta primers. The authors' processing: Later work found around 72 million unique TCR beta chains, with 9.5 million to 12 million shared. This table comes from immunoSEQ multiplex PCR, and its TCRdb copy is limited to in-frame clones, with some not included. Clonal size and the V and J genes are those of that table, whereas D and trimming came from the DNA. Among over 150,000 clones listed, roughly 85% were seen once. The sample is drawn from a study of cytomegalovirus exposure and HLA in healthy donors. Findings and limits, study-wide: Investigators reported some 150 TCR beta chains as tied to cytomegalovirus.

Germline V lookup: CDR1 LGHNA, CDR2 YNFKEQ. This CDR3 spans 15 amino acids. V lost 1 base, J lost 0 bases, and 1 base stayed unmatched. The receptor was isolated from a man between 35 and 55 years old in good health and CMV-seronegative. Sequencing was performed on PBMCs. The chain links TRBV4-2 to TRBJ2-7, with 9 bases aligning to TRBD2. CDR3 DNA sequence: TGTGCCAGCAGCCAAGCTAGCGGGAACTCCTACGAGCAGTACTTC. Its protein product is CASSQASGNSYEQYF.